The rows below give T cell receptor beta chains drawn from one sample of a study of CD8+CD57+ T cells in acquired aplastic anemia. TCRdb processed the reads anew with MiXCR; each CDR3 protein has one entry. The sample shows around 430,000 distinct CDR3 sequences, roughly 34% of them seen only once. The sequencing sample was made of sorted CD4+, CD8+, or CD8+CD57+ T cells (not recorded which) from PBMCs. Receptors originate from a human donor with aplastic anemia. The CDR3 runs from the conserved cysteine through the conserved F or W. Each record gives: J gene, clone size, V gene, D gene, CDR3 protein, CDR3 DNA. The D gene is left open where the match is weak. The size field is filled for only some rows; it gives once, few, many or a size class.

>TRBJ2-7|-|TRBV5-6|TRBD1
CASSLSGQGFSYEQYF
TGTGCCAGCAGCTTGTCGGGACAGGGTTTTAGCTACGAGCAGTACTTC
>TRBJ1-5|many|TRBV20-1|-
CSARDPQSPQHF
TGCAGTGCTAGAGATCCCCAGTCGCCCCAGCATTTT
>TRBJ1-6|many|TRBV7-9|-
CASRFDRYNSPLHF
TGTGCCAGCAGGTTCGACAGATATAATTCACCCCTCCACTTT
>TRBJ1-1|-|TRBV7-9|-
CASSPRGEAFF
TGTGCCAGCAGCCCCCGAGGTGAAGCTTTCTTT
>TRBJ1-6|-|TRBV11-2|TRBD1
CASSPRGTGANNSPLHF
TGTGCCAGCTCACCACGCGGGACAGGGGCGAATAATTCACCCCTCCACTTT
>TRBJ1-6|-|TRBV6-1|TRBD1
CASIKDRVSNSPLHF
TGTGCCAGCATCAAAGACAGGGTATCCAATTCACCCCTCCACTTT
>TRBJ2-7|-|TRBV15|-
CATSRDWGSYEQYF
TGTGCCACCAGCAGAGACTGGGGGTCATACGAGCAGTACTTC
>TRBJ1-1|-|TRBV20-1|-
CSARVGSDWAAFF
TGCAGTGCTAGGGTCGGGTCCGACTGGGCAGCTTTCTTT
>TRBJ2-2|many|TRBV15|TRBD1
CATSSDRGTGELFF
TGTGCCACCAGCAGCGACAGGGGCACCGGGGAGCTGTTTTTT
>TRBJ1-1|-|TRBV10-3|TRBD1
CATRQGANTEAFF
TGTGCCACGAGACAGGGGGCGAACACTGAAGCTTTCTTT
>TRBJ1-2|few|TRBV24-1|-
CASSPRSGVRGYTF
TGTGCCAGCAGTCCCCGATCGGGGGTAAGAGGCTACACCTTC
>TRBJ2-7|many|TRBV20-1|TRBD2
CSASPSGGYEQYF
TGCAGTGCTAGCCCTAGCGGGGGCTACGAGCAGTACTTC
>TRBJ2-7|few|TRBV6-1|-
CASRALNDLYYEQYF
TGTGCCAGCAGAGCCCTAAATGACCTATACTACGAGCAGTACTTC
>TRBJ1-2|-|TRBV15|-
CATSSPDGGDGYTF
TGTGCCACCAGCAGCCCGGACGGGGGGGATGGCTACACCTTC
>TRBJ2-5|few|TRBV12-3/TRBV12-4|-
CASSFISGETQYF
TGTGCCAGCAGTTTCATCTCAGGGGAGACCCAGTACTTC
>TRBJ1-2|many|TRBV29-1|-
CSVEGFLADHGYTF
TGCAGCGTTGAAGGCTTTTTGGCAGATCATGGCTACACCTTC
>TRBJ1-3|few|TRBV7-3|TRBD1
CASSQQTGPENTIYF
TGTGCCAGCAGCCAGCAGACAGGGCCAGAAAACACCATATATTTT
>TRBJ1-4|-|TRBV7-9|TRBD1
CASSPGTGNEKLFF
TGTGCCAGCAGCCCCGGGACAGGAAATGAAAAACTGTTTTTT
>TRBJ1-2|few|TRBV28|-
CASSPQGLRGYTF
TGTGCCAGCAGCCCCCAAGGGTTGAGGGGCTACACCTTC
>TRBJ1-6|-|TRBV25-1|TRBD1
CASSHRDRGFYNSPLHF
TGTGCCAGCAGCCACCGGGACAGGGGATTCTATAATTCACCCCTCCACTTT
>TRBJ1-1|-|TRBV5-1|TRBD1
CASSQPQGQGTEAFF
TGCGCCAGCAGCCAGCCCCAGGGACAGGGAACTGAAGCTTTCTTT
>TRBJ1-5|-|TRBV10-1|TRBD1
CASRGQQNQPQHF
TGCGCCAGCAGGGGACAGCAGAATCAGCCCCAGCATTTT
>TRBJ1-2|many|TRBV6-1|-
CASSQTKGNYGYTF
TGTGCCAGCAGTCAAACCAAGGGCAACTATGGCTACACCTTC
>TRBJ2-7|-|TRBV25-1|TRBD2
CASSSLGLAHSYEQYF
TGTGCCAGCAGTTCCCTTGGACTAGCGCACTCCTACGAGCAGTACTTC
>TRBJ1-2|many|TRBV29-1|TRBD1
CSVGDRGQGGYTF
TGCAGCGTTGGGGACAGGGGGCAGGGTGGCTACACCTTC
>TRBJ2-3|few|TRBV2|TRBD2
CASSSTGGFTDTQYF
TGTGCCAGCAGTTCTACGGGGGGGTTCACAGATACGCAGTATTTT
>TRBJ1-2|-|TRBV7-9|TRBD1
CASSSTGGTYGYTF
TGTGCCAGCAGTTCGACAGGGGGCACCTATGGCTACACCTTC
>TRBJ1-1|few|TRBV13|-
CASSLGVGSLNTEAFF
TGTGCCAGCAGCTTAGGCGTTGGGAGCTTGAACACTGAAGCTTTCTTT
>TRBJ1-1|many|TRBV29-1|TRBD1
CSVAAGGNTEAFF
TGCAGCGTTGCGGCAGGGGGGAACACTGAAGCTTTCTTT
>TRBJ2-5|few|TRBV19|-
CASSRPGPPETQYF
TGTGCCAGTAGCCGGCCGGGACCCCCTGAGACCCAGTACTTC
>TRBJ2-7|few|TRBV20-1|-
CSVLSEGSYEQYF
TGCAGTGTACTCTCTGAGGGTTCGTACGAGCAGTACTTC
>TRBJ1-5|many|TRBV7-9|-
CASSPSLGTSNQPQHF
TGTGCCAGCAGCCCGAGCCTAGGCACGTCGAATCAGCCCCAGCATTTT
>TRBJ2-2|-|TRBV24-1|-
CATSDPSDVNTGELFF
TGTGCCACCAGTGATCCCTCGGACGTGAACACCGGGGAGCTGTTTTTT
>TRBJ2-7|-|TRBV12-3/TRBV12-4|-
CASSFTSAEQYF
TGTGCCAGCAGTTTTACTAGTGCCGAGCAGTACTTC
>TRBJ2-5|many|TRBV7-9|-
CASSLGTLGEETQYF
TGTGCCAGCAGCTTGGGGACGTTGGGAGAAGAGACCCAGTACTTC
>TRBJ2-7|few|TRBV20-1|TRBD1
CSARTGETYEQYF
TGCAGTGCCCGGACAGGGGAAACCTACGAGCAGTACTTC
>TRBJ1-2|few|TRBV5-4|TRBD1
CASSPWTGGDYGYTF
TGTGCCAGCAGCCCGTGGACAGGGGGTGACTATGGCTACACCTTC
>TRBJ1-5|many|TRBV2|-
CASSVSPRSNQPQHF
TGTGCCAGCAGTGTCAGTCCGAGGAGCAATCAGCCCCAGCATTTT
>TRBJ1-1|-|TRBV16|-
CASSPQVSRGTEAFF
TGTGCCAGCAGCCCACAAGTCAGCAGGGGCACTGAAGCTTTCTTT
>TRBJ2-1|-|TRBV25-1|-
CASRTGQLYNEQFF
TGTGCCAGCAGAACAGGCCAGCTCTACAATGAGCAGTTCTTC
>TRBJ2-1|-|TRBV24-1|-
CATSDSKNPAASYNEQFF
TGTGCCACCAGTGATTCGAAAAACCCTGCGGCCTCCTACAATGAGCAGTTCTTC
>TRBJ1-6|many|TRBV5-1|-
CASRAGLNSPLHF
TGCGCCAGCAGGGCAGGTCTTAATTCACCCCTCCACTTT
>TRBJ2-1|many|TRBV2|-
CASSWSGAPYNEQFF
TGTGCCAGCAGTTGGTCCGGTGCTCCCTACAATGAGCAGTTCTTC
>TRBJ1-1|many|TRBV19|-
CASSMGVGRTTEAFF
TGTGCCAGTAGTATGGGGGTGGGCAGGACCACTGAAGCTTTCTTT
>TRBJ2-7|many|TRBV24-1|-
CATSDDYKQYF
TGTGCCACCAGTGACGATTACAAGCAGTACTTC
>TRBJ1-2|many|TRBV7-2|-
CASSLAHGGGYTF
TGTGCCAGCAGCCTCGCACACGGTGGCGGCTACACCTTC
>TRBJ1-1|few|TRBV19|-
CASTPYTLGTEAFF
TGTGCCAGTACACCCTATACGTTGGGGACTGAAGCTTTCTTT
>TRBJ1-1|-|TRBV6-5|-
CASSCTLYRADTEAFF
TGTGCCAGCAGTTGCACCCTTTACAGGGCAGACACTGAAGCTTTCTTT
>TRBJ2-1|-|TRBV20-1|-
CSAGAGWYNEQFF
TGCAGTGCTGGGGCGGGATGGTACAATGAGCAGTTCTTC
>TRBJ1-2|-|TRBV15|-
CPTSRGQGNYGYTF
TGTCCCACCAGCCGGGGGCAGGGCAACTATGGCTACACCTTC
>TRBJ1-1|many|TRBV24-1|TRBD1
CATSDTRGTGDTEAFF
TGTGCCACCAGTGATACCCGAGGGACAGGGGACACTGAAGCTTTCTTT
>TRBJ2-5|-|TRBV5-1|-
CASSPEGVPETQYF
TGCGCCAGCAGCCCCGAGGGGGTCCCGGAGACCCAGTACTTC
>TRBJ1-2|many|TRBV15|TRBD1
CATSPRTGGGYTF
TGTGCCACCAGCCCAAGGACAGGGGGTGGCTACACCTTC
>TRBJ2-1|few|TRBV20-1|-
CSAPHTRSYNEQFF
TGCAGTGCGCCTCATACACGCTCCTACAATGAGCAGTTCTTC
>TRBJ1-3|once|TRBV2|-
CASSPVSSGNTIYF
TGTGCCAGCAGCCCCGTTAGCTCTGGAAACACCATATATTTT
>TRBJ2-5|many|TRBV20-1|-
CSAIPSVGGETQYF
TGCAGTGCTATACCCTCCGTAGGGGGGGAGACCCAGTACTTC
>TRBJ1-3|-|TRBV18|-
CASSPGAASGNTIYF
TGTGCCAGCTCACCTGGGGCCGCGAGCGGGAACACCATATATTTT
>TRBJ1-4|few|TRBV7-8|-
CASSLVQGHDEKLFF
TGTGCCAGCAGCTTAGTGCAGGGCCATGATGAAAAACTGTTTTTT
>TRBJ2-7|many|TRBV20-1|TRBD1
CSAFKGANEQYF
TGCAGTGCCTTTAAGGGGGCGAACGAGCAGTACTTC